This TCR beta chain emerged from a study of identical twins. Study findings and constraints: The study found excess low generation probability among twin-shared out-of-frame alpha sequences. Findings came from cross-sectional statistics, without long-term follow-up of donors.

A universal primer site arose from template switching, and cDNA bore unique molecular identifiers. TCRdb reprocessed the 5' RACE reads via MiXCR and lists one record per CDR3 protein. The sample includes 450,000 or so distinct CDR3 sequences, approximately 15% of them seen just once. This clonotype was seen a few times. Its target is unknown. The germline V gene encodes CDR1 ENHRY and CDR2 SYGVKD. With 6 bases removed from V and 2 bases from J, the gap between germline ends came to 13 bases. The CDR3 covers 15 residues. The data also belong to a second study, concerning yellow fever vaccine responses in identical twins.

Sequencing was carried out using CD4+ T cells sorted from blood. The sequence derives from a woman aged 18-29 years in good health. The chain recombines TRBV10-3 with TRBJ2-2; a possible D gene is TRBD1 (5 bases). The DNA of the CDR3 is TGTGCCATCAGACTTTCAAGGGGTAACACCGGGGAGCTGTTTTTT. Amino acids: CAIRLSRGNTGELFF.